This TCR beta chain was documented in a study of response to subunit inactivated influenza vaccine (dated by TCRdb to the late 2010s). Background for the entire study: The study used deep quantitative T cell receptor repertoire profiling to track responses to a trivalent subunit inactivated influenza vaccine. Broad study findings and their caveats: According to the authors, only a limited number of new T cells may be recruited by each seasonal influenza vaccination.

The meaning of the sample's time point label: 45 days after influenza vaccine administration. There are 17 amino acids in the CDR3, from cysteine to phenylalanine inclusive. The entry retains the CDR3 DNA only, 51 bases that are in frame from base 1. Sequences SGDLS (CDR1) and YYNGEE (CDR2) are obtained from the germline V gene. Trimming takes 4 bases from V and 1 base from J, and the germline ends sit 15 bases apart. Libraries were constructed by RT-PCR. The instrument was an Illumina HiSeq 2500. TCRdb cleaned the public reads at Q25 with fastp, built clones with MiXCR and kept in-frame beta chains. Every entry covers one CDR3 protein and lists the most common genes and DNA from its rows. The sample includes about 500,000 distinct CDR3 sequences, with approximately 13% observed a single time. The top ten clones comprise about an eighth of the sample. This clonotype was seen more than once but under ten times. The antigen it binds to is not known. Base quality data are lacking; no much larger clone is found one base away.

The sequence came from a man aged 50-59 years who received an inactivated influenza vaccine. Donor details come from another sample of the same person, matched by shared clones. The sample here was PBMCs from blood, taken 35 to 45 days after vaccination. The rearrangement combines TRBV9 with TRBJ2-6; a weak D assignment points to TRBD1 (7 bases agree). DNA sequence: TGTGCCAGCAGCCCAGGGGGACTTCTTTCTGGGGCCAACGTCCTGACTTTC. It specifies CASSPGGLLSGANVLTF.